The source of this T cell receptor delta chain is a study of γδ T cells in repeated Plasmodium falciparum infection. In the study overall: The natural-infection arm compared Malian children under seasonal malaria with matched Australian children. Sampling occurred at baseline, pre-infection for selected infections, and 21 days post-infection.

TCRdb re-called the multiplex PCR reads through CATT. The data contain 45,000 to 60,000 delta-chain clones, about 1.9% of them singletons. Regarding this clone: The protein TCRdb gives is from a much larger clone and does not agree with this DNA's translation at residue 7, likely a read error; the protein shown here comes from the DNA.

The sequenced material came from gamma-delta T cells from blood. The receptor comes from a pool of human donors (malaria-infected and uninfected, not separated).

CDR3 in DNA: TGTGCCTTTGAGCCCCCGAAATACACCGATAAACTCATCTTT. This gives the protein CAFEPPKYTDKLIF. The chain couples TRDV3 to TRDJ1, with D perhaps TRDD1 (5 bases). This CDR3 is 14 amino acids long. V lost 2 bases and J 0 bases, leaving 13 bases between the germline ends. Per the germline V gene, CDR1 is TVYSNPD and CDR2 is GDNSRS (reference sequence).